The 25 T cell receptor beta chains reported below all come from one sample, sequenced in a study of regulatory T cells in long-lasting Graves disease (dated by TCRdb to the early 2020s). Libraries were constructed by multiplex PCR. The sequencer listed for this sample is Illumina HiSeq 4000. To build TCR beta libraries, CDR3 regions were amplified by Arm-PCR using iRepertoire HTBI primers. TCRdb itself trimmed the public reads at Q25 with fastp, ran MiXCR and retained productive beta chains. Entries that share a CDR3 protein sequence are merged under the most common genes and DNA. For this sample the table gives some 490,000 distinct CDR3 sequences, of which 12% were detected only once. The top ten clones comprise approximately 9.6% of the sample. The time point label corresponds to: newly diagnosed GD, antithyroid drugs for less than 3 months. For both TCR sequencing and RNA sequencing, RNA was extracted from PBMCs in TRIzol.

The sample also formed part of further work on T cells in Graves' hyperthyroidism and ophthalmopathy.

The source was peripheral blood mononuclear cells (PBMCs), collected at new diagnosis, from a patient treated with antithyroid drugs. The receptors originated from a woman aged 25 to 39 with Graves disease. Donor details come from another sample of the same person, matched by shared clones.

This clonotype was found many times. The J gene is TRBJ2-3, the V gene TRBV5-1; D not certain. Germline V CDR1 and CDR2: SGHRS, YFSETQ. The CDR3 has 13 residues. V lost 4 bases and J 0 bases, leaving 6 bases between the germline ends. The CDR3 spells CASSTGSTDTQYF. CDR3 coding DNA: TGCGCCAGCAGCACCGGAAGCACAGATACGCAGTATTTT.

This chain joins TRBV9 and TRBJ1-1; TRBD1 is a possible D gene (5 bases). In germline, CDR1 is SGDLS, CDR2 YYNGEE. The germline V and J ends were trimmed by 3 bases and 3 bases, with 9 bases remaining between them. This CDR3 contains 13 residues. The CDR3 sequence: CASSAGAYTEAFF. The CDR3 nucleotides read TGTGCCAGCAGCGCTGGGGCGTACACTGAAGCTTTCTTT.

V usage is TRBV25-1 and J usage is TRBJ2-1; 9 bases match TRBD2. CDR1 and CDR2 (germline): MGHDK, SYGVNS. This CDR3 region has 14 residues. V shed 7 bases, J shed 7 bases, and the junction held 8 bases outside the gene matches. Here the CDR3 DNA reads TGTGCCAGCACCTTAGCGGGGGTGGCGAATGAGCAGTTCTTC. Translating gives CASTLAGVANEQFF.

V is TRBV13 and J is TRBJ1-3; weak D call: TRBD1 (6 bases). Germline V gives CDR1 PRHDT, CDR2 FYEKMQ (reference sequence). The germline V and J ends were trimmed by 0 bases and 3 bases, with 12 bases remaining between them. The CDR3 has 16 amino acids. This CDR3 is CASSLGTGSFGNTIYF. The CDR3 nucleotides are TGTGCCAGCAGCTTAGGAACAGGGTCGTTTGGAAACACCATATATTTT.

The sample holds one count of this clonotype. For the CDR3, the DNA is TGTGCCAGCAGTGACGTGTACAATGAGCAGTTCTTC. Its translation is CASSDVYNEQFF. This chain uses TRBV25-1 with TRBJ2-1, with unresolved D. The CDR3 length is 12 residues. The germline CDR1 and CDR2 sequences are MGHDK and SYGVNS. The V end was cut by 3 bases, the J end by 4 bases, with 4 bases between.

Ten or more counts support this clonotype. The rearrangement links TRBV5-5 to TRBJ1-1; D may be TRBD1 (5 bases). CDR1 is SGHKS, CDR2 YYEKEE, per germline (reference sequence). Trimming cost V 2 bases and J 3 bases, with 8 bases left between them. The CDR3 is 13 residues long. The CDR3: CASSFLGHTEAFF. The CDR3 nucleotides read TGTGCCAGCAGCTTTCTGGGGCACACTGAAGCTTTCTTT.

This clonotype appeared a few times. This rearrangement joins TRBV28 to TRBJ2-7, with D tentatively TRBD1 or TRBD2 (6 bases each). The germline V and J ends were trimmed by 5 bases and 4 bases, with 15 bases remaining between them. This CDR3 has 14 amino acids. Germline V gene data show CDR1 as MDHEN and CDR2 as SYDVKM. The CDR3: CASSPVRGLYEQYF. The CDR3 nucleotides read TGTGCCAGCAGTCCCGTCAGGGGACTGTACGAGCAGTACTTC.

Ten or more counts support this clonotype. The chain employs TRBV27 and TRBJ1-6; 9 bases are a match to TRBD1. Looked up from germline, CDR1 is MNHEY and CDR2 is SMNVEV (reference sequence). V was pared by 2 bases and J by 10 bases, with 6 bases of the junction left unmatched. CDR3 size: 15 residues. The CDR3 DNA reads TGTGCCAGCAGTTTACGGACAGGGGTAGGATCACCCCTCCACTTT. Protein: CASSLRTGVGSPLHF.

This clonotype appeared many times. The chain recombines TRBV5-8 with TRBJ2-7, with 7 bases identical to TRBD2. The ends lost 6 bases at V and 1 base at J; junction bases unmatched: 7. CDR3 length equals 14 residues. Per germline, CDR1 SGHTS and CDR2 YDEGEE. CDR3 residues: CASTRAGLSYEQYF. CDR3 bases: TGTGCCAGCACCCGAGCGGGGCTGTCCTACGAGCAGTACTTC.

In this sample, this clonotype turned up many times. The chain employs TRBV11-1 and TRBJ1-1; 7 nucleotides agree with TRBD1. V was pared by 4 bases and J by 10 bases, with 12 bases of the junction left unmatched. Germline V lookup: CDR1 SGHAT, CDR2 FQDESV (reference sequence). The CDR3 has 14 amino acids. The chain's CDR3 is CASSYTTGNLGAFF. CDR3 nucleotide sequence: TGTGCCAGCAGCTACACGACAGGGAACCTCGGAGCTTTCTTT.

The V and J genes are TRBV4-3 and TRBJ1-2; possible D gene TRBD1, 6 bases. This CDR3 is built from 16 residues. CDR1 is LGHNA and CDR2 is YSLEER in the germline V gene. V was clipped by 1 base and J by 4 bases, with 16 bases between them. The CDR3, as DNA: TGCGCCAGCAGCCAAGCCCACAGGGCGGGAGCCTATGGCTACACCTTC. Its translation: CASSQAHRAGAYGYTF.

The sample holds many counts of this clonotype. V and J are TRBV3-1 and TRBJ2-7; D not certain. The CDR3 spans 12 residues. Germline CDR1 and CDR2: LGHDT and YNNKEL (reference sequence). V gave up 1 base and J gave up 2 bases, with 3 bases separating them. The CDR3: CASSQVTYEQYF. Written as DNA, the CDR3 is TGTGCCAGCAGCCAAGTCACCTACGAGCAGTACTTC.

This clonotype was counted at least ten times. The chain recombines TRBV2 with TRBJ2-3, with D unresolved. Germline lookup yields CDR1 SNHLY and CDR2 FYNNEI. V was shortened by 7 bases and J by 0 bases, with 11 bases between the two germline ends. The CDR3 covers 14 residues. The DNA of the CDR3 is TGTGCCAGCAATAGACGTCTTAGCACAGATACGCAGTATTTT. Residues: CASNRRLSTDTQYF. The variable domain in full, with the rest retrieved from reference TRBV2 and TRBJ2-3, is EPEVTQTPSHQVTQMGQEVILRCVPISNHLYFYWYRQILGQKVEFLVSFYNNEISEKSEIFDDQFSVERPDGSNFTLKIRSTKLEDSAMYFCASNRRLSTDTQYFGPGTRLTVL.

In the case of this clonotype: The conserved closing phenylalanine or tryptophan is absent in this CDR3, likely reflecting a read error. This chain joins TRBV20-1 and TRBJ2-3; 7 bases map to TRBD1. CDR1 and CDR2 from the germline V gene are DFQATT and SNEGSKA (reference sequence). This CDR3 has 15 residues. V shed 5 bases and J 3 bases; nucleotides not matched to a gene: 11. The chain's CDR3 is CSAQPRRGWTDTQYI. In DNA, the CDR3 is TGCAGTGCTCAACCACGCAGGGGGTGGACAGATACGCAGTATATT.

This clonotype was seen a few times. The rearrangement joins TRBV29-1 to TRBJ2-3; tentatively, D is TRBD2 (5 bases). The V end lost 8 bases, the J end lost 4 bases, and 7 bases lay between the germline ends. Germline CDR1 reads SQVTM; CDR2 reads ANQGSEA. This CDR3 spans 10 amino acids. The CDR3 nucleotides read TGCAGCTCGAGGGCAGATACGCAGTATTTT. Protein sequence: CSSRADTQYF.

This clonotype was seen many times. V gene TRBV4-1 combines with J gene TRBJ2-3; no reliable D call. Trimming pared 4 bases from V and 2 bases from J, leaving 16 bases between. The germline V gene encodes CDR1 MGHRA and CDR2 YSYEKL. The CDR3 loop spans 16 amino acids. The CDR3 DNA reads TGCGCCAGCAGCCTATATGCGGCCCAGCCCACAGATACGCAGTATTTT. Residues: CASSLYAAQPTDTQYF.

This clonotype was detected once. Being one base from a much bigger clone, this may be a read error. The J gene is TRBJ1-2, the V gene TRBV28; the D is unclear. Germline lookup yields CDR1 MDHEN and CDR2 SYDVKM. Trimming removed 1 base at V and 4 bases at J, with 10 bases between. This CDR3 is built from 14 residues. The CDR3 loop reads CASSLSDGIYGYTF. The CDR3 DNA reads as TGTGCCAGCAGTTTATCGGACGGAATCTATGGCTACACCTTC.

Ten or more counts support this clonotype. This chain connects TRBV30 to TRBJ2-5, with D tentatively TRBD1 (6 bases). CDR3 length equals 13 residues. Between the trimmed V and J ends, which lost 1 base and 4 bases, there was a span of 10 bases. Germline V gives CDR1 GTSNPN, CDR2 SVGIG (reference sequence). Here the CDR3 reads CAWSEGVGETQYF. CDR3 sequence (DNA): TGTGCCTGGAGTGAGGGGGTAGGAGAGACCCAGTACTTC.

Many counts were recorded for this clonotype. The chain has TRBV12-3 or TRBV12-4 and TRBJ1-4; D is undetermined. Trimming shortened V by 0 bases and J by 7 bases, and 12 bases separated the two germline ends. The CDR3 is 15 amino acids. CDR3 sequence (DNA): TGTGCCAGCAGTTTAGCCGGAGCTAAGGGTGAAAAACTGTTTTTT. Encoded protein: CASSLAGAKGEKLFF.

The J gene is TRBJ1-2, the V gene TRBV30; a weak D match, TRBD1 (5 bases). Trimming cost V 4 bases and J 4 bases, with 13 bases left between them. The CDR3 spans 13 residues. Germline V gene sequence: CDR1 GTSNPN, CDR2 SVGIG (reference sequence). The CDR3 DNA reads TGTGCCTGGAAGAAGGGGTTGAGCTATGGCTACACCTTC. Translating gives CAWKKGLSYGYTF. Filled out from reference TRBV30 and TRBJ1-2, the complete variable domain reads SQTIHQWPATLVQPVGSPLSLECTVEGTSNPNLYWYRQAAGRGLQLLFYSVGIGQISSEVPQNLSASRPQDRQFILSSKKLLLSDSGFYLCAWKKGLSYGYTFGSGTRLTVV.

A word on this clonotype: Just one base apart from a much larger clone, this may be a read error. The V and J genes are TRBV11-2 and TRBJ1-6; 8 bases agree with TRBD1. The CDR3 is made up of 16 amino acids. Germline assignment: CDR1 SGHAT and CDR2 FQNNGV. Unmatched junction bases numbered 5, after V lost 7 bases and J lost 0 bases. The CDR3 protein is CASNYQGASYNSPLHF. The CDR3 DNA reads TGTGCCAGCAACTACCAGGGGGCCTCCTATAATTCACCCCTCCACTTT.

This clonotype was observed at least ten times. The J gene is TRBJ2-7, the V gene TRBV18, with 10 bases identical to TRBD2. There are 16 residues in the CDR3. Germline V gives CDR1 KGHSH, CDR2 LQKENI. The ends lost 6 bases at V and 3 bases at J; junction bases unmatched: 11. DNA for the CDR3: TGTGCCAGCTCCTCGCCCGGACTAGCGGACATCTACGAGCAGTACTTC. Amino acids: CASSSPGLADIYEQYF.

The genes are TRBV19 and TRBJ2-7; 8 positions match TRBD1. The CDR3 sequence is 13 residues long. V lost 5 bases to trimming and J lost 1 base; unmatched junction nucleotides: 1. The germline V gene has CDR1 LNHDA and CDR2 SQIVND (reference sequence). CDR3 nucleotide sequence: TGTGCCAGTAGTGACAGGGGTTCCTACGAGCAGTACTTC. Amino acids: CASSDRGSYEQYF.

This clonotype was observed at least ten times. The V and J genes are TRBV15 and TRBJ2-7; D is undetermined. The length of the CDR3 is 15 residues. Germline V gene data show CDR1 as LNHNV and CDR2 as YYDKDF (reference sequence). V lost 3 bases and J lost 0, with 12 bases in between. CDR3 amino acids: CATSRERLSSYEQYF. In DNA form, the CDR3 reads TGTGCCACCAGCAGGGAACGATTGAGCTCCTACGAGCAGTACTTC.

This clonotype appeared many times. CDR3 sequence: CASSPLAGGGYNEQFF. DNA of the CDR3: TGTGCCAGCAGTCCCCTAGCGGGAGGAGGCTACAATGAGCAGTTCTTC. J is TRBJ2-1 and V is TRBV12-3 or TRBV12-4, with TRBD2 matching over 11 bases. V shed 5 bases and J 3 bases; nucleotides not matched to a gene: 6. The CDR3 runs 16 residues.